This T cell receptor beta chain was sequenced for a study of shared clonotypes between healthy human individuals. About this clone itself: The antigen remains unidentified.

This CDR3 comprises 15 residues. Germline V gene data show CDR1 as MDHEN and CDR2 as SYDVKM. The ends lost 4 bases at V and 4 bases at J; junction bases unmatched: 5. In replicate PCRs of sorted subsets, about 200 ng DNA, roughly 27,000 T cell genomes, was used. The data were produced by immunoSEQ multiplex PCR, yet TCRdb's version contains in-frame clones alone and is incomplete. The profile shows about 2.4 million clones, 80% to 95% of them singletons. General study findings and limits: An anticipated effect of sequencing depth on clonotype sharing among donors was recognized.

This chain joins TRBV28 and TRBJ2-2; 8 nucleotides agree with TRBD2. The sample was naive CD4+ T cells from PBMCs. The subset is: CD45RA+ positively selected. The TCR sequence derives from a man younger than 30 in good health. Some clones in this sample may be carry-over from other donors' samples. CDR3: CASSSGTSSTGELFF. The CDR3 coding sequence is TGTGCCAGCAGTTCCGGGACTAGTAGCACCGGGGAGCTGTTTTTT. Based on the CDR3 plus reference TRBV28 and TRBJ2-2, the full variable domain is DVKVTQSSRYLVKRTGEKVFLECVQDMDHENMFWYRQDPGLGLRLIYFSYDVKMKEKGDIPEGYSVSREKKERFSLILESASTNQTSMYLCASSSGTSSTGELFFGEGSRLTVL.